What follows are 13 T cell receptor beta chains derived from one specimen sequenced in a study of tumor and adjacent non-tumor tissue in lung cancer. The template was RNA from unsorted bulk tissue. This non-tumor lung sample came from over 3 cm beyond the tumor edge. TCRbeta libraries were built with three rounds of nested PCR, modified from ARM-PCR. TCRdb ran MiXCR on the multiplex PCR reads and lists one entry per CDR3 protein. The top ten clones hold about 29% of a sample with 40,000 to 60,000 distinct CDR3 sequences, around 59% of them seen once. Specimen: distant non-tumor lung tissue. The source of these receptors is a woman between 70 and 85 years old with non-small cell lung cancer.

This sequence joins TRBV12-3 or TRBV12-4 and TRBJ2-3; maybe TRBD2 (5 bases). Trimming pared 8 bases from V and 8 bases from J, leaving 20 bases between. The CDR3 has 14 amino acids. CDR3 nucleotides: TGTGCCAGCCCGATAGGGAGATCGGCAGGTACGCAGTATTTT. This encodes CASPIGRSAGTQYF.

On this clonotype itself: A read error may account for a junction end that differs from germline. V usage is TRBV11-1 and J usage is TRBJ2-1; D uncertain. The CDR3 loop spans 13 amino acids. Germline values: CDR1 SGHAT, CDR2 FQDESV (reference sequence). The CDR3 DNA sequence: TGTACCAGCAGTTACCTTTCCCTGGATGAGCAGTTCTTC. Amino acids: CTSSYLSLDEQFF.

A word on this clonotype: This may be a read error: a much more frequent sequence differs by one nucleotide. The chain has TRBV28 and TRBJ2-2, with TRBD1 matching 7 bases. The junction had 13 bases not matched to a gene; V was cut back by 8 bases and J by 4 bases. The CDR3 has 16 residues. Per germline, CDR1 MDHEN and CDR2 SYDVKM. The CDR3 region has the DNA TGTGCCAGCGAAACGATAGGGGGCGCCGGCACCGGGGAGCTGTTTTTT. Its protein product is CASETIGGAGTGELFF.

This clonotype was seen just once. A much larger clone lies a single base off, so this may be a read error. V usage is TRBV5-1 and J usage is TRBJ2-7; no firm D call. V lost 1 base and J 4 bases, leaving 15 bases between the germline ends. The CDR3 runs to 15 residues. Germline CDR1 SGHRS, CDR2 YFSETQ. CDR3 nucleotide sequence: TGCGCCAGCAGCTTGATAGTGGGAAGTAATTACGAGCAGTACTTC. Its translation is CASSLIVGSNYEQYF.

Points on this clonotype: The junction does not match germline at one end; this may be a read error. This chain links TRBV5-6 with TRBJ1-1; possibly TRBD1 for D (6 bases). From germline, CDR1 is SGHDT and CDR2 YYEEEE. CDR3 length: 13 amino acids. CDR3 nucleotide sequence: TGTGCCAGCAGCCTTGACAGGAACACTGAAGCTTTATTT. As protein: CASSLDRNTEALF.

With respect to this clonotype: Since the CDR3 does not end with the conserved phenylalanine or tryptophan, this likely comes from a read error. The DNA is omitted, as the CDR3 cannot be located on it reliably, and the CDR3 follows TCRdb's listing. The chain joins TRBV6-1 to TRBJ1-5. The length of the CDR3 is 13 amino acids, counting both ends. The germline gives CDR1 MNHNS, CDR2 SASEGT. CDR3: CASSVSQNQPQHL.

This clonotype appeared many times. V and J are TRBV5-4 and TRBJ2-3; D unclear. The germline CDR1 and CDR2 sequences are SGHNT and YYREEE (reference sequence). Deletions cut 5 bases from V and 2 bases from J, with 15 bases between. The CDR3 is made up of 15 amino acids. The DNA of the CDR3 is TGTGCCAGCAGAATGGATGGAATCCTCACAGATACGCAGTATTTT. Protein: CASRMDGILTDTQYF.

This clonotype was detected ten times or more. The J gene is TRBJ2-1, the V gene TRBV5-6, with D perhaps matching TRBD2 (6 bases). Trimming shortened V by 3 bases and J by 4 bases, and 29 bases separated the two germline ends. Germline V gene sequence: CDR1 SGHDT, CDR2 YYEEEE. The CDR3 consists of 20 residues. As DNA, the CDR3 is TGTGCCAGCAGCTCCCGATTGATGGCCGGGAGCACCCTCATATACAATGAGCAGTTCTTC. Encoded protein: CASSSRLMAGSTLIYNEQFF.

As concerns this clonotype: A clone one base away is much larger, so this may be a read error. CDR3 in DNA: TGTGTCAGCAGCTTCGCAGCGGGATCTGGAAACACCATATATTTT. Its translation: CVSSFAAGSGNTIYF. V is TRBV5-5 and J is TRBJ1-3; D is unclear. The germline V gene has CDR1 SGHKS and CDR2 YYEKEE (reference sequence). This CDR3 comprises 15 residues.

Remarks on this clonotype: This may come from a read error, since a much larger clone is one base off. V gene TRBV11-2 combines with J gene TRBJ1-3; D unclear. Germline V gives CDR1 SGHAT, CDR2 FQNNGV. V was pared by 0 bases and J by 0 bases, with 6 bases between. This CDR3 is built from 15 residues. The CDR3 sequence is CASSLDGDSGNTIYF. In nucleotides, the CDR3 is TGTGCCAGCAGCTTAGACGGAGACTCTGGAAACACCATATATTTT. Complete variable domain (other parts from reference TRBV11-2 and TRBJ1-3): EAGVAQSPRYKIIEKRQSVAFWCNPISGHATLYWYQQILGQGPKLLIQFQNNGVVDDSQLPKDRFSAERLKGVDSTLKIQPAKLEDSAVYLCASSLDGDSGNTIYFGEGSWLTVV.

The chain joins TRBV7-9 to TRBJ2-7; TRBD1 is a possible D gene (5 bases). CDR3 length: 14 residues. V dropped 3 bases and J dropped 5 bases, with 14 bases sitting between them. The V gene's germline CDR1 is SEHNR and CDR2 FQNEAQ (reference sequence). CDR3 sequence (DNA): TGTGCCAGCAGCTTTGGGGCCTGGGCCCACGAGCAGTACTTC. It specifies CASSFGAWAHEQYF.

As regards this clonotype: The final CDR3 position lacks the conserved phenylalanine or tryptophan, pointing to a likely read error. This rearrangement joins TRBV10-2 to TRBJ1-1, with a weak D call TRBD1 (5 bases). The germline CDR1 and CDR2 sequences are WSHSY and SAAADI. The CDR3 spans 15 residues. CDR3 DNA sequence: TGCACCAGCGGTGAAGTCAGGGTAGTGAACACTGAAGCTTTCATT. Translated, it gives CTSGEVRVVNTEAFI.

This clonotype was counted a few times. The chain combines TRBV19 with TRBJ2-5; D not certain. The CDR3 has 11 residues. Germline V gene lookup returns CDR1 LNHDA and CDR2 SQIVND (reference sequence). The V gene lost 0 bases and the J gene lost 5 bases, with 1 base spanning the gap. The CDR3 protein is CASSIEETQYF. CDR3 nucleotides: TGTGCCAGTAGTATAGAGGAGACCCAGTACTTC.